This TCR beta chain came from a study of T-cell reconstitution after alpha-beta-depleted transplantation in children. Unique molecular identifiers tagged the TCRbeta library. One entry per CDR3 protein, called by TCRdb with MiXCR from the PCR reads. This sample has some 600,000 distinct CDR3 sequences, with 10% to 15% found just once. Turning to this clonotype: Its antigen remains unidentified.

Findings and limits, study-wide: T-cell counts and diversity were attributed mostly to newly produced T cells one year after transplant. About two months after transplant, alpha-beta T cells reportedly came from several hundred expanded graft clones. After transplant, high TCRbeta diversity at day 60 in some patients arose from surviving recipient T cells and thymic progenitors.

With V trimmed by 1 base and J by 9 bases, 9 bases remained unmatched. There are 14 residues in the CDR3. CDR1 and CDR2 (germline): SGHAT, FQNNGV. This clonotype was sampled from a male patient under 18 who had a stem cell transplant for acute myeloid leukemia, so the T cells may come from the graft donor. The chain is built from TRBV11-2 and TRBJ2-7; 7 bases fit TRBD2. The sequenced sample was PBMCs, mostly from graft donor cells, obtained 360 days after TCRalphabeta/CD19-depleted stem cell transplant. CDR3 protein: CASSLVPSGPLQYF. The CDR3 coding sequence is TGTGCCAGCAGCTTAGTTCCTAGCGGCCCGCTGCAGTACTTC.